The 19 T cell receptor beta chains below come from one sample, sequenced in a study of T cells after yellow fever vaccination. TCRdb reprocessed the 5' RACE reads via MiXCR and lists one record per CDR3 protein. Of 610,000 or so distinct CDR3 sequences in the sample, 12% were seen once. Sequenced material: PBMCs, taken on the day of the yellow fever booster vaccination. The receptors were gathered from a man younger than 45 who received the YFV17D yellow fever vaccine.

This chain uses TRBV20-1 with TRBJ2-2; D perhaps matches TRBD1 (6 bases). CDR3 length equals 16 residues. V was cut by 1 base and J by 3 bases, with 15 bases left in between. Germline V gives CDR1 DFQATT, CDR2 SNEGSKA (reference sequence). CDR3 residues: CSARVSRTGYTGELFF. Here the CDR3 DNA reads TGCAGTGCTAGAGTATCGCGAACAGGGTACACCGGGGAGCTGTTTTTT.

This clonotype turned up a few times. The chain is built from TRBV28 and TRBJ1-2; TRBD1 matches at 7 bases. V shed 7 bases and J 7 bases; nucleotides not matched to a gene: 21. The CDR3 sequence is 17 residues long. Germline CDR1 MDHEN, CDR2 SYDVKM. CDR3 DNA sequence: TGTGCCAGCACTCCGTTAGAATACAGGGGCGCTTTGTCTGGCTACACCTTC. Amino acid sequence: CASTPLEYRGALSGYTF.

This clonotype was counted between two and nine times. V is TRBV19 and J is TRBJ2-7, with TRBD2 matching 10 bases. The CDR3 loop spans 15 amino acids. Germline CDR1 and CDR2: LNHDA and SQIVND (reference sequence). Trimming cost V 8 bases and J 5 bases; bases outside gene matches: 12. The CDR3 spells CASSDLGLAGDEQYF. CDR3 in DNA: TGTGCCAGTTCCGATTTGGGGCTAGCGGGAGACGAGCAGTACTTC.

This clonotype was seen more than once but under ten times. The chain employs TRBV6-2 or TRBV6-3 and TRBJ2-2; D is unresolved. The germline V and J ends were trimmed by 1 base and 1 base, with 10 bases remaining between them. This CDR3 has 16 amino acids. Germline lookup yields CDR1 MNHEY and CDR2 SVGEGT. This CDR3 is CASSYWTDGNTGELFF. CDR3 nucleotide sequence: TGTGCCAGCAGTTACTGGACGGATGGGAACACCGGGGAGCTGTTTTTT.

This clonotype was seen a few times. J is TRBJ2-1 and V is TRBV1; TRBD1 was called by the table and not checked on the DNA. TRBV1 has pseudogene status. This CDR3 is built from 22 residues. Here the CDR3 reads CTSSQRRSRTTVNRSSYNEQFF. CDR3 coding DNA: TGCACCAGCAGCCAACGCCGTTCTAGGACAACAGTAAACCGGAGCTCCTACAATGAGCAGTTCTTC.

This clonotype showed up just a few times. The chain is built from TRBV19 and TRBJ2-3; 13 bases match TRBD2. Germline V gene sequence: CDR1 LNHDA, CDR2 SQIVND (reference sequence). The CDR3 loop spans 19 amino acids. After removal of 3 bases from V and 2 bases from J, the junction contained 11 bases not matched to a gene. CDR3 sequence (DNA): TGTGCCAGTAGTATTTCCTACCTCGGGACTAGCGGGACCACAGATACGCAGTATTTT. Its translation is CASSISYLGTSGTTDTQYF.

The sample holds a few counts of this clonotype. J is TRBJ2-7 and V is TRBV12-3 or TRBV12-4, with 9 bases lining up with TRBD2. CDR3 length equals 14 residues. V gave up 3 bases and J gave up 7 bases; unmatched junction bases: 7. The CDR3: CASSLGLAGREQYF. CDR3 coding DNA: TGTGCCAGCAGTTTGGGGCTAGCGGGACGTGAGCAGTACTTC.

This clonotype was observed a single time. V and J are TRBV5-1 and TRBJ1-2, with a tentative D call TRBD1 (5 bases). Germline values: CDR1 SGHRS, CDR2 YFSETQ. V was clipped by 1 base and J by 1 base, with 11 bases between them. This CDR3 region has 15 residues. In nucleotides, the CDR3 is TGCGCCAGCAGCTTGATAACGGACATTAACTATGGCTACACCTTC. This codes for CASSLITDINYGYTF.

The CDR3 DNA sequence: TGTGCCAGCAGCTTAGTACTCAACTCCTACGAGCAGTACTTC. Translated: CASSLVLNSYEQYF. This sequence joins TRBV7-2 and TRBJ2-7, with no clear D. Germline CDR1 SGHTA, CDR2 FQGNSA. V lost 1 base, J lost 0 bases, and 7 bases lay in between. This CDR3 region has 14 residues.

Comment on this clonotype: A read error may produce the germline difference seen at one junction end. The chain combines TRBV7-9 with TRBJ2-7; D is perhaps TRBD2 (6 bases). Germline V lookup: CDR1 SEHNR, CDR2 FQNEAQ (reference sequence). This CDR3 comprises 13 residues. CDR3 residues: CASRLEEGGEQYF. CDR3 sequence (DNA): TGTGCCAGCAGATTAGAGGAGGGTGGCGAGCAGTACTTC.

J is TRBJ2-2 and V is TRBV5-4; no clear D. This CDR3 has 15 residues. Germline V gene sequence: CDR1 SGHNT, CDR2 YYREEE (reference sequence). V was cut by 1 base and J by 13 bases, with 20 bases left in between. The CDR3 sequence is CASSLKFGRGNRLFF. Here the CDR3 DNA reads TGTGCCAGCAGCTTGAAATTTGGCCGCGGAAATAGGCTGTTTTTT. Full variable domain (outside the CDR3, taken from reference TRBV5-4 and TRBJ2-2): ETGVTQSPTHLIKTRGQQVTLRCSSQSGHNTVSWYQQALGQGPQFIFQYYREEENGRGNFPPRFSGLQFPNYSSELNVNALELDDSALYLCASSLKFGRGNRLFFGEGSRLTVL.

This clonotype was observed a few times. The chain employs TRBV20-1 and TRBJ2-4, with 10 bases lining up with TRBD2. Looked up from germline, CDR1 is DFQATT and CDR2 is SNEGSKA (reference sequence). This CDR3 region has 15 residues. V lost 3 bases to trimming and J lost 1 base; unmatched junction nucleotides: 3. The DNA of the CDR3 is TGCAGTGCTAGGGTTAGCGGGAGGGCCAAAAACATTCAGTACTTC. Protein product: CSARVSGRAKNIQYF.

This clonotype was detected a few times. The V and J genes are TRBV20-1 and TRBJ1-1; D not certain. V was cut by 0 bases and J by 12 bases, with 11 bases left in between. In germline, CDR1 is DFQATT, CDR2 SNEGSKA (reference sequence). This CDR3 has 11 residues. The CDR3 region is CSARELYTTFF. The CDR3 coding sequence is TGCAGTGCTAGAGAGCTCTACACGACTTTCTTT.

The CDR3 bases are TGTGCCAGCAGCTTGATACTACTCTACTCCTACAATGAGCAGTTCTTC. It codes for CASSLILLYSYNEQFF. The chain employs TRBV7-8 and TRBJ2-1, with D uncertain. The V gene's germline CDR1 is SGHVS and CDR2 FQNEAQ. This CDR3 region has 16 residues. The V and J ends lost 3 bases and 0 bases respectively, with 12 bases between them.

The chain links TRBV12-3 or TRBV12-4 to TRBJ2-1; 7 bases agree with TRBD2. There are 12 residues in the CDR3. V was pared by 5 bases and J by 8 bases, with 3 bases of the junction left unmatched. CDR3 DNA sequence: TGTGCCAGCAGTCCGACTAGCCATGAGCAGTTCTTC. Amino acids: CASSPTSHEQFF.

This clonotype was found a few times. The chain carries TRBV7-2 and TRBJ2-2; no definite D call. The CDR3 is made up of 14 amino acids. Trimming took off 5 bases at V and 2 bases at J, with 9 bases between the two ends. The germline CDR1 and CDR2 sequences are SGHTA and FQGNSA. The CDR3 is CASSQQHNTGELFF. The CDR3 DNA reads TGTGCCAGCAGCCAACAACATAACACCGGGGAGCTGTTTTTT.

This clonotype has only a few counts. This chain joins TRBV7-2 and TRBJ2-5, with 13 bases fitting TRBD2. Germline V gene sequence: CDR1 SGHTA, CDR2 FQGNSA. With V trimmed by 4 bases and J by 5 bases, 7 bases remained unmatched. This CDR3 region has 16 residues. CDR3 nucleotide sequence: TGTGCCAGCAGCTCAGGACTAGCGGGAGTGTTGGAGACCCAGTACTTC. Translated: CASSSGLAGVLETQYF.

The chain employs TRBV7-2 and TRBJ1-2, with no clear D. CDR3 length: 15 amino acids. V dropped 0 bases and J dropped 8 bases, with 16 bases sitting between them. From germline, CDR1 is SGHTA and CDR2 FQGNSA. CDR3 bases: TGTGCCAGCAGCTTAGCACGGACTCACCCCTGGGGCTACACCTTC. Its protein is CASSLARTHPWGYTF.

The rearrangement joins TRBV7-9 to TRBJ2-5; D remains ambiguous. The length of the CDR3 is 11 residues. V was trimmed by 6 bases and J by 4 bases, leaving 6 bases between them. Germline V gene data show CDR1 as SEHNR and CDR2 as FQNEAQ (reference sequence). The CDR3 protein is CASRISETQYF. The DNA of the CDR3 is TGTGCCAGCAGGATATCAGAGACCCAGTACTTC.